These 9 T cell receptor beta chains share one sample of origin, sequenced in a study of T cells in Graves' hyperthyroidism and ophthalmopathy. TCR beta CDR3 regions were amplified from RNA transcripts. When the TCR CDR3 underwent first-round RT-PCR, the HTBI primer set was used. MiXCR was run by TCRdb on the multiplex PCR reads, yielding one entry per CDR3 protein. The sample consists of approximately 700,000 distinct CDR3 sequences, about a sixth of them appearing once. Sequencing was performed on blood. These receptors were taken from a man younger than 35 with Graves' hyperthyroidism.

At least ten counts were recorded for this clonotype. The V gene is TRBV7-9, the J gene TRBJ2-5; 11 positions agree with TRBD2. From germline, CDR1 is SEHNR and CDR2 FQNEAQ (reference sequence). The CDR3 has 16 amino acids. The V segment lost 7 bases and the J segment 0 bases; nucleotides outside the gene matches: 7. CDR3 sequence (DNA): TGTGCCAGCATCGCGGGACTAGCGGAGAACCAAGAGACCCAGTACTTC. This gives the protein CASIAGLAENQETQYF.

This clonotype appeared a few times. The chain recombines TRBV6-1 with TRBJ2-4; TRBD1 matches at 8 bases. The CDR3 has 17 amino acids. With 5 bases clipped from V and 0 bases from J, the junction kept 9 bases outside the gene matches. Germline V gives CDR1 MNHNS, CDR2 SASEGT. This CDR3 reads CASSRDRGLVAKNIQYF. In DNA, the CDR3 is TGTGCCAGCAGTCGCGACAGGGGTCTAGTAGCCAAAAACATTCAGTACTTC.

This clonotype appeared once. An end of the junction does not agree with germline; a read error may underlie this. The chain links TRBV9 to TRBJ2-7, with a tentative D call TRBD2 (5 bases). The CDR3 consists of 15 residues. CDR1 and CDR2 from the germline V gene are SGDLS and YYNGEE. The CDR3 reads CASSVGDDVDYGQYF. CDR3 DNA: TGTGCCAGCAGCGTAGGAGATGATGTCGACTACGGGCAGTACTTC. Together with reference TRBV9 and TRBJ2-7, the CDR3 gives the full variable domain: DSGVTQTPKHLITATGQRVTLRCSPRSGDLSVYWYQQSLDQGLQFLIQYYNGEERAKGNILERFSAQQFPDLHSELNLSSLELGDSALYFCASSVGDDVDYGQYFGPGTRLTVT.

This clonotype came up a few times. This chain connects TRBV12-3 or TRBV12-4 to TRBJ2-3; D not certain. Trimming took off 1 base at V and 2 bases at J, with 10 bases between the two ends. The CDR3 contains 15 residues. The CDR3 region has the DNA TGTGCCAGCAGTTTAGAAGGTTCGGACACAGATACGCAGTATTTT. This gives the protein CASSLEGSDTDTQYF.

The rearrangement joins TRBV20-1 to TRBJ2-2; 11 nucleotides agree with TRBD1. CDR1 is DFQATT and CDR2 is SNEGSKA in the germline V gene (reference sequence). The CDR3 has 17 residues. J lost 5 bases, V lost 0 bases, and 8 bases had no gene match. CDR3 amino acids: CSARDLGQGDRTGELFF. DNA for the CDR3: TGCAGTGCTAGAGATCTGGGACAGGGGGACAGGACCGGGGAGCTGTTTTTT.

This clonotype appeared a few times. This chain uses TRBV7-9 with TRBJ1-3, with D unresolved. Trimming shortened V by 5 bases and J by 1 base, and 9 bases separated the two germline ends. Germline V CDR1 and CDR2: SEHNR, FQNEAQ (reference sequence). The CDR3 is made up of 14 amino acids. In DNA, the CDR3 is TGTGCCAGCAGCCCCCAGCTTTCTGGAAACACCATATATTTT. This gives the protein CASSPQLSGNTIYF.

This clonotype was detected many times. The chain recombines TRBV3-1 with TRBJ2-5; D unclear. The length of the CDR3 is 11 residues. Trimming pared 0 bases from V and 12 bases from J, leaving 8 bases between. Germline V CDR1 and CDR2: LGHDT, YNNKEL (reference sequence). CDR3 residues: CASSQEGLEYF. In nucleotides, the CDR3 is TGTGCCAGCAGCCAAGAAGGCTTGGAGTACTTC.

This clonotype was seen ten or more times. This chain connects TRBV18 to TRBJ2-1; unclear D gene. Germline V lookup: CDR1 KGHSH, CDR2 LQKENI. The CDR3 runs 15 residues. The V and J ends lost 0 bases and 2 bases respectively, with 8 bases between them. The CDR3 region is CASSPPSTAYNEQFF. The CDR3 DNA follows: TGTGCCAGCTCACCACCGTCGACGGCCTACAATGAGCAGTTCTTC.

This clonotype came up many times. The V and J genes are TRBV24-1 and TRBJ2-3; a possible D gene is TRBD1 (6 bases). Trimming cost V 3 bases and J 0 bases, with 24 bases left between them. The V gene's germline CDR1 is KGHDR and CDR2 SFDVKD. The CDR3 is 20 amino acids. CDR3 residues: CATSDRYSGRGGSSTDTQYF. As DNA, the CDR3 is TGTGCCACCAGTGATAGGTACTCCGGTCGAGGGGGATCTAGCACAGATACGCAGTATTTT.